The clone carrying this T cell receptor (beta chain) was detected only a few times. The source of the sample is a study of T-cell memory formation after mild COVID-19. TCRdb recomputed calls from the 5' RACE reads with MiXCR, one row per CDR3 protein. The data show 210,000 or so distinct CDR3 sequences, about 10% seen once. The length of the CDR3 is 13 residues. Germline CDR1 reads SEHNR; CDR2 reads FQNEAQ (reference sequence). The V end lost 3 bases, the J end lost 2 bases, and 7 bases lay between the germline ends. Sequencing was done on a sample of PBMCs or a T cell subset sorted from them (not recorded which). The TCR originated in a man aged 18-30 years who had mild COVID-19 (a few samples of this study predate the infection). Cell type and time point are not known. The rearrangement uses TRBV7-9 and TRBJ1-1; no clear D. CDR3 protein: CASSFVGNTEAFF. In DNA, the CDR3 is TGTGCCAGCAGCTTCGTCGGAAACACTGAAGCTTTCTTT.